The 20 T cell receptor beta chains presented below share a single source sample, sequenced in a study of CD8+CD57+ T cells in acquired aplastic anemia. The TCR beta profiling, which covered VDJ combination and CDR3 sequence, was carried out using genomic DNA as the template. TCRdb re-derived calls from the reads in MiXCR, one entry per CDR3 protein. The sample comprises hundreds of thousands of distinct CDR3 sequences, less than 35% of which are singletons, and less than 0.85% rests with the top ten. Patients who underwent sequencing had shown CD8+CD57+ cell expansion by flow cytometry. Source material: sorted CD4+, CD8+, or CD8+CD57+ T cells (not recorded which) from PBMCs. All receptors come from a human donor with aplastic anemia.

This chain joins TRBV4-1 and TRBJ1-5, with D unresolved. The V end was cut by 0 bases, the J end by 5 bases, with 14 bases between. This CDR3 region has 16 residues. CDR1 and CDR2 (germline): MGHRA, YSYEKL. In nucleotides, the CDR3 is TGCGCCAGCAGCCAAGAGCCCCCCGGGAACGATCAGCCCCAGCATTTT. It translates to CASSQEPPGNDQPQHF.

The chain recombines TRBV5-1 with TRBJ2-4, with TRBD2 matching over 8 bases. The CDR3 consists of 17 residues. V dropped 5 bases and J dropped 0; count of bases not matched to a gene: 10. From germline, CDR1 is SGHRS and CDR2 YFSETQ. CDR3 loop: CASSSPGGVLAKNIQYF. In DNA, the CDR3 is TGCGCCAGCAGTTCGCCCGGGGGGGTACTAGCCAAAAACATTCAGTACTTC.

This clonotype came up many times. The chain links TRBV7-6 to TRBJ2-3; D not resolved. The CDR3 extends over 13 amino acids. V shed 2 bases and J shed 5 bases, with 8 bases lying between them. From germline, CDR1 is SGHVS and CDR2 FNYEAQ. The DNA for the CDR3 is TGTGCCAGCAGCTTAAATCCTCTAGATACGCAGTATTTT. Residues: CASSLNPLDTQYF.

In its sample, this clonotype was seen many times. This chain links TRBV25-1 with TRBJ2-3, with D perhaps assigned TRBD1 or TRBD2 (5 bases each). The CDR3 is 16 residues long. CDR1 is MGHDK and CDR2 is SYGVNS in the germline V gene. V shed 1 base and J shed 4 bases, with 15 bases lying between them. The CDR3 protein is CASSESLGRAADTQYF. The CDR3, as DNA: TGTGCCAGCAGTGAATCCCTGGGACGGGCGGCAGATACGCAGTATTTT.

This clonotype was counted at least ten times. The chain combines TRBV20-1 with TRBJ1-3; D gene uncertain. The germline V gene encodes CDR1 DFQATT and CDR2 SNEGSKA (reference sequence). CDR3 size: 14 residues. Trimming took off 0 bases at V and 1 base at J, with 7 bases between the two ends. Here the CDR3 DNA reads TGCAGTGCTAGAGATCCGGGGTCTGGAAACACCATATATTTT. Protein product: CSARDPGSGNTIYF.

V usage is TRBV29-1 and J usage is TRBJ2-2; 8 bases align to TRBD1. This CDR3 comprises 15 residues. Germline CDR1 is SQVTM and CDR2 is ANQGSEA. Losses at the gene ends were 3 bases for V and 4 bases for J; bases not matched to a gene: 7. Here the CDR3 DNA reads TGCAGCGTTGAGGGGAGACAGGGGACCACCGGGGAGCTGTTTTTT. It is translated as CSVEGRQGTTGELFF.

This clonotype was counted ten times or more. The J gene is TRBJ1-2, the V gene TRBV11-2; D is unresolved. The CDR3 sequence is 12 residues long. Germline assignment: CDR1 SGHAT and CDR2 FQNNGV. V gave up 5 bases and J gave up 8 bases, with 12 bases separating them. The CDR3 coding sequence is TGTGCCAGCAGCCAAGAGGGTGACGGCTACACCTTC. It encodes CASSQEGDGYTF.

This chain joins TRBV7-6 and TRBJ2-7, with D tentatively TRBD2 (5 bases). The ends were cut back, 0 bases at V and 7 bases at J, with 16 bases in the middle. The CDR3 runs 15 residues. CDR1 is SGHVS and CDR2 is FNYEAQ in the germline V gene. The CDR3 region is CASSLASGGGREQYF. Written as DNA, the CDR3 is TGTGCCAGCAGCTTAGCGTCGGGCGGAGGTAGAGAGCAGTACTTC.

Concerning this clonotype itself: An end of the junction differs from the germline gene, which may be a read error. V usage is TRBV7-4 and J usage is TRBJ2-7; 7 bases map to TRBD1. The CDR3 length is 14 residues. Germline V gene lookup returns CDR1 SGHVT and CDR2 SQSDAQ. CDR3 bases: TGTGCCAGCAGCCTCCAAAGACAGGGTTACGGGCAGTACTTC. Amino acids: CASSLQRQGYGQYF.

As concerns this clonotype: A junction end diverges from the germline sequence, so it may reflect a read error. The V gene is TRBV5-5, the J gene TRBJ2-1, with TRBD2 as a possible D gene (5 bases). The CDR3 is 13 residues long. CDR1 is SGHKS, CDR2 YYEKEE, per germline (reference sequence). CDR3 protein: CAGSLEVLSEQFF. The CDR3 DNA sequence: TGTGCCGGCAGCTTGGAGGTCCTAAGTGAGCAGTTCTTC. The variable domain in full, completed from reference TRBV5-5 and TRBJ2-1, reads DAGVTQSPTHLIKTRGQQVTLRCSPISGHKSVSWYQQVLGQGPQFIFQYYEKEERGRGNFPDRFSARQFPNYSSELNVNALLLGDSALYLCAGSLEVLSEQFFGPGTRLTVL.

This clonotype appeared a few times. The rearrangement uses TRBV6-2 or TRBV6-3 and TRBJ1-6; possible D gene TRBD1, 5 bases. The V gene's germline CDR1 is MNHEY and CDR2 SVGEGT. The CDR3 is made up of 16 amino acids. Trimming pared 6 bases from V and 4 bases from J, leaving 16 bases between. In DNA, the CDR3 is TGTGCCAGCAGCCCCCTGATGACAGCGTATAATTCACCCCTCCACTTT. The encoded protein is CASSPLMTAYNSPLHF.

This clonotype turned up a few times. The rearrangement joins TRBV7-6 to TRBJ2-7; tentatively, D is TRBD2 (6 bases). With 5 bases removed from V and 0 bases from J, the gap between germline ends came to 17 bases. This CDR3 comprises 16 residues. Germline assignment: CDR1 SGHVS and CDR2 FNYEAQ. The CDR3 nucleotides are TGTGCCAGCAGCCCGAGGTCCCCGGGACTCTCCTACGAGCAGTACTTC. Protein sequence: CASSPRSPGLSYEQYF.

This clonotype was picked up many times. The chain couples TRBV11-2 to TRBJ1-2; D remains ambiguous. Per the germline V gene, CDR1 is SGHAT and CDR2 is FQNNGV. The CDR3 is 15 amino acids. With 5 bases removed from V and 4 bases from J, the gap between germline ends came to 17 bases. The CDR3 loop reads CASSVTGSSTYGYTF. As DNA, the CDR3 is TGTGCCAGCAGCGTCACCGGATCGTCGACCTATGGCTACACCTTC. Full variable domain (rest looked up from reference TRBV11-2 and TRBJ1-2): EAGVAQSPRYKIIEKRQSVAFWCNPISGHATLYWYQQILGQGPKLLIQFQNNGVVDDSQLPKDRFSAERLKGVDSTLKIQPAKLEDSAVYLCASSVTGSSTYGYTFGSGTRLTVV.

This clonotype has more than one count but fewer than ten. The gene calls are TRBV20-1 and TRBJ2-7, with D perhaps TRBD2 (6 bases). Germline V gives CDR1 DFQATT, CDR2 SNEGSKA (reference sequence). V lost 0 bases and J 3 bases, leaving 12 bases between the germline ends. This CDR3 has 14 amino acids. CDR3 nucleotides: TGCAGTGCTAGAGATGTGACTAGTGACTACGAGCAGTACTTC. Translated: CSARDVTSDYEQYF.

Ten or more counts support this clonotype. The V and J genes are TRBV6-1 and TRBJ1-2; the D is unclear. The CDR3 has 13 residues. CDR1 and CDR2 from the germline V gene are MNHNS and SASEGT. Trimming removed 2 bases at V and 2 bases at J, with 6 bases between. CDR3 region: CASSESGNYGYTF. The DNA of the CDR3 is TGTGCCAGCAGTGAATCCGGGAACTATGGCTACACCTTC.

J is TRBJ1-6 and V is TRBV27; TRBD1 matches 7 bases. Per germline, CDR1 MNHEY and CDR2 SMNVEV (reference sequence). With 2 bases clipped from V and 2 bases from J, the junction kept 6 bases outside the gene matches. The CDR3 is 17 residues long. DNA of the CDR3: TGTGCCAGCAGTTTAATCTTGGGACAGCCCTATAATTCACCCCTCCACTTT. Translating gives CASSLILGQPYNSPLHF.

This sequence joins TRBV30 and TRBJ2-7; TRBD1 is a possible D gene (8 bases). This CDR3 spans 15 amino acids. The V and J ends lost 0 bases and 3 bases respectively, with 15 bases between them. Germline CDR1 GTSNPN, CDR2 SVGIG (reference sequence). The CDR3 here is CAWSVQGGRRYEQYF. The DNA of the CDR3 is TGTGCCTGGAGTGTACAGGGGGGGCGACGCTACGAGCAGTACTTC.

The CDR3 here is CAISGTGRRGYTF. The CDR3 DNA sequence: TGTGCCATCAGTGGGACAGGGAGAAGGGGCTACACCTTC. This rearrangement joins TRBV10-3 to TRBJ1-2; 8 bases fit TRBD1. V gave up 4 bases and J gave up 8 bases; unmatched junction bases: 6. In germline, CDR1 is ENHRY, CDR2 SYGVKD. The CDR3 has 13 amino acids.

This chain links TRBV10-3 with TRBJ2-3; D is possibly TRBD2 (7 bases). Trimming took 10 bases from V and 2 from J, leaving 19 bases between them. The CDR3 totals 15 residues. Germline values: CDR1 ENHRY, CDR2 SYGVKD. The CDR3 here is CATAVGGGPTDTQYF. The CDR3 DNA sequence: TGTGCCACCGCGGTAGGGGGGGGACCCACAGATACGCAGTATTTT.

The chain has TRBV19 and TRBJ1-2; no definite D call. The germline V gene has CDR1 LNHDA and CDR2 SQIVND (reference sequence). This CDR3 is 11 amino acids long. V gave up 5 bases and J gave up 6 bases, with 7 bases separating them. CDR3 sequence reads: CASSDVHGYTF. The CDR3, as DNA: TGTGCCAGTAGTGACGTACATGGCTACACCTTC.